This TCR beta chain was identified during a study of cytomegalovirus exposure and HLA in healthy donors (TCRdb year 2017). Background on the whole study: An earlier analysis of roughly 610 of the donors reported 250 to 300 Gb of sequence data and 100 million to 120 million unique TCR beta sequences obtained from about 170 million T cells. About 330 gigabases of sequencing data and around 80 million unique TCR sequences made up an early release that covered 640 HLA-typed donors. The genetic ancestry cluster associated with self-reported Caucasian donors included about four fifths of the roughly 400 genotyped donors. The aim of the study was to test whether cataloging public T cell receptors could identify signatures of past pathogen exposure. Using immunosequencing, the study profiled T cell repertoires from 500 to 800 subjects and related those repertoires to cytomegalovirus serostatus. Along with the approximately 700-subject first cohort, a separate validation cohort of over a hundred different subjects was used. The study combined high-throughput TCR immunosequencing, statistical association of individual TCRs with disease status, and machine learning to predict cytomegalovirus infection status. In a later analysis, previously published TCR beta repertoires from several hundred donors were re-analyzed and high-resolution HLA genotyping was added so that TCR occurrence patterns could be studied. The later analysis used no new phenotypic data to find candidate immune exposures, relying instead on TCR beta sequences and their occurrence across donors. An earlier analysis of some 500 of the donors applied high-throughput TCR beta sequencing to assess whether each TCR beta V gene segment acted as functional or pseudogenic. Donor age, sex, ethnicity and CMV serostatus were compiled alongside the repertoire data. A later genetic analysis used genome-wide SNP genotypes for about 65% of the roughly 700 donors, treating that subset as a discovery cohort. Every discovery cohort repertoire had been produced on one sequencing platform. HLA typing included class I and class II loci at four-digit resolution. The number of typed donors differed by locus: roughly 629-630 for A, B, C, DRB1 and DQB1; some 540 for DQA1; fewer than 610 for DPA1; and roughly 490 for DPB1. Several DR-DQ haplotypes were handled as single units for association and clustering because linkage in the cohort was strong. On average, around 240,000 unique TCR beta nucleotide sequences were sequenced per donor among some 420 genotyped donors of the cohort, with around 19% of those sequences being non-productive. General findings and caveats noted by the study authors: Because HLA typing was missing for some donors at each locus, association tests included only the typed subset. Because the 87-base-pair reads could not distinguish some IMGT-functional V segments, including TRBV6-2 and TRBV6-3, those segments were excluded. According to a later analysis, parvovirus B19, influenza, CMV and Epstein-Barr virus appeared linked to several top co-occurrence clusters. The cohort was sequenced for TCR beta chains only, and without alpha or paired-chain data the features that could be detected were limited. Most TCR sequences were seen in very few donors, while some public TCRs were found in many individuals. A later analysis found that HLA-associated TCR beta chains were more clonally expanded and had lower generation probabilities than equally common non-associated chains. Because counts were too low, under 20 rarely observed V segments, including chromosome 9 orphons, were left out of the earlier analysis of some 600 of the donors. When HLA alleles, especially DR and DQ, strongly co-occurred, TCR associations were difficult to assign to individual alleles. CMV serostatus was the only immune exposure information available for the cohort. Presence/absence analyses assumed roughly uniform sequencing depth across donors, an assumption that may not hold. A total of about 180 TCR beta chains were listed by the study as associated with cytomegalovirus. An earlier analysis of approximately 570 of the donors showed that most TCR beta V segments appeared in productive rearrangements either about 87% or about 30% of the time, which broadly matched IMGT annotations. In a later analysis, some 17,000 TCR beta sequences were associated with specific HLA alleles at a false discovery rate of 0.05. Linkage disequilibrium might explain the correlated functional status among segregating V segments, but an unknown experimental factor could not be excluded. The authors suggested that the approach could potentially be generalized to other disease states and immunological phenotypes. Cytomegalovirus status was reported to be diagnosed by the classifier with high specificity and sensitivity in both the original and validation cohorts. A cluster of highly shared sequence variants was judged likely to be a technical artifact of the sequencing pipeline. In a later analysis, most CMV-associated TCR beta chains were found to appear HLA-restricted, with HLA associations seemingly driven largely by CMV exposure. In a later genetic analysis, a missense DCLRE1C variant was associated with V-gene and J-gene trimming of TCR beta chains, and the association was replicated in an independent cohort. A further reported finding was that TCR beta sequences accurately predicted the HLA-A and HLA-B alleles for most subjects in the first cohort. In a later analysis, the rate of TCR association differed among HLA loci, with DRB1 alleles having the most associated TCRs and HLA-C alleles having the fewest. Three of the identified cytomegalovirus-associated TCR beta chains were confirmed in vitro to be specific for cytomegalovirus antigens. According to a later genetic analysis, donors in an Asian-associated ancestry cluster had fewer N-insertions in productive TCRs than the roughly 700-donor mean.

The library was made by the immunoSEQ multiplex PCR assay. A mixture of 60 forward primers for TCR Vbeta segments and 13 reverse primers for TCR Jbeta segments was used in the multiplex PCR. Amplification of the CDR3 region of rearranged TCR beta genes was performed with a multiplex PCR assay on genomic DNA. The Illumina HiSeq System was used to sequence the amplified TCR beta libraries as 87-base-pair reads. The source study handled its data this way. Across the roughly 700 repertoires, a later analysis counted 78 million or so unique TCR beta chains, around 10 million of which were shared by at least two donors. Raw reads were error-corrected and collapsed into unique sequences by a nearest-neighbor algorithm in which closely related sequences were merged to remove PCR and sequencing errors. To assign V, D and J gene segments, CDR3 sequences were aligned to IMGT reference sequences. For a sequence to be retained, at least a six-nucleotide match to both a V gene segment and a J gene segment was required. A rearrangement counted as productive if the CDR3 had no stop codons and remained in frame with V and J, and every other rearrangement counted as non-productive. CDR3 was defined according to IMGT convention as the region running from the second conserved V-encoded cysteine to the conserved J-encoded phenylalanine. The earlier analysis of about 560 of the donors excluded any sequence lacking an unambiguous match to a single V gene segment. In an earlier analysis of several hundred of the donors, V segments were called functional above 56.7% productive rearrangements and were called segregating when the between-donor standard deviation exceeded 5%. To diagnose cytomegalovirus status from the catalog of TCR beta chain sequences, a statistical classification framework was built. In a later analysis, V and J genes were assigned by comparing TCR nucleotide sequences against IMGT/GENE-DB human TR gene sequences. In a later analysis, CDR3 sequences and most-parsimonious VDJ recombination scenarios were assigned using the TCRdist pipeline. In a later analysis, each TCR beta chain was defined by its CDR3 amino acid sequence together with its V-gene family, and reads lacking a unique V-gene family were excluded. As a way to deal with suspected cross-contamination and a sequencing artifact, a later analysis dropped approximately 570 nucleotide sequences that were highly shared and had low generation probability. In a later analysis, a clonal expansion index for each public chain was calculated from normalized within-repertoire ranks of inferred template counts. A later analysis computed generation probabilities with a VDJ recombination model fitted to out-of-frame rearrangements, and checked the results against IGoR. Hypergeometric tests were used in a later analysis to score TCR-TCR, TCR-HLA and TCR-CMV co-occurrence, with a repertoire-size bias correction applied to the TCR pairs. To estimate false discovery rates, a later analysis permuted the HLA or CMV assignments 20 times. In a later analysis, co-occurring TCRs were grouped using DBSCAN, and TCRdist sequence similarity was added for clustering within HLA-allele-positive subsets. Repertoires with fewer than 30,000 or more than 120,000 public chains were left out of co-occurrence clustering, as were about 5 repertoires with anomalous nucleotide sharing. TCRdb holds this immuneACCESS table with in-frame rearrangements only. Some clones are missing; in checked studies, unresolved V genes explain under half, and the rest has no known cause. V, J and clone size are taken as reported in that table, and D and trimming were inferred from the DNA itself. This sample is represented by 100,000 to 150,000 clones; 77% of them were singletons. About 4.3% of the sample lies in the top ten.

As to this clone: What this receptor recognizes is not known. Base qualities are not recorded, but no much larger clone differs from it by a single base.

In total, approximately 610 healthy bone marrow donors made up the cohort. At the time of sampling, every cohort member was nominally healthy, though immune exposures that went unrecorded were likely present. The donor was CMV seropositive and belonged to the group of over 250 seropositive cohort members. Each donor provided a peripheral blood sample, and peripheral blood mononuclear cells were used for TCR beta sequencing. The Qiagen DNeasy Blood Extraction Kit was used to extract genomic DNA from the blood cell samples. Sequences MNHNY (CDR1) and SVGAGI (CDR2) are obtained from the germline V gene (reference sequence). The CDR3 starts with the cysteine, ends with the phenylalanine, and has 13 residues. The retained sequence is limited to the CDR3, 39 bases, with the frame set at the first base. The junction shows trimming of 6 bases on V and 11 bases on J, plus 19 bases between the germline ends.

Source material: PBMCs. The V gene is TRBV6-6 and the J gene is TRBJ2-5; the D gene cannot be named for sure. The sequence was collected from a male donor in good health and CMV-seropositive. The base sequence is TGTGCCAGCAGCCCTCGACCAGACTCGGAGCAGTACTTC. Its protein product is CASSPRPDSEQYF.